A selection of T cell receptor beta chains follows, all from one sample in a study of tumor T cells in aggressive B-cell lymphoma. The repertoire was sequenced with immunoSEQ multiplex PCR; TCRdb's copy has only in-frame clones and lacks some. Of 950 to 1,100 clones in the sample, around 90% were seen once. Material for sequencing was tumor tissue. The receptor set was obtained from an adult with diffuse large B cell lymphoma. Each CDR3 is given with its conserved first and last residue. The order of the fields is J gene, D gene, clone size, V gene, CDR3 protein, CDR3 DNA. D genes are given only for firm matches. Size tells how often a clone was seen (once, few, many) or the class of an expanded clone, and some rows leave it out.

J gene: TRBJ2-1
D gene: .
clone size: .
V gene: TRBV18
CDR3 protein: CASSPVQAGQFF
CDR3 DNA: TGTGCCAGCTCACCAGTGCAGGCCGGGCAGTTCTTC

J gene: TRBJ1-1
D gene: .
clone size: .
V gene: TRBV10-3
CDR3 protein: CATLRARDTEAFF
CDR3 DNA: TGTGCCACCCTCAGGGCCCGGGACACTGAAGCTTTCTTT

J gene: TRBJ1-1
D gene: TRBD1
clone size: .
V gene: TRBV18
CDR3 protein: CASSPSTGVREAFF
CDR3 DNA: TGTGCCAGCTCACCGTCGACAGGGGTGAGGGAAGCTTTCTTT

J gene: TRBJ2-2
D gene: .
clone size: .
V gene: TRBV19
CDR3 protein: CASRVTSNTGELFF
CDR3 DNA: TGTGCCAGTAGGGTCACTTCGAACACCGGGGAGCTGTTTTTT

J gene: TRBJ1-2
D gene: .
clone size: .
V gene: TRBV19
CDR3 protein: CASSIDLQGNGYTF
CDR3 DNA: TGTGCCAGTAGTATAGATCTCCAGGGGAATGGCTACACCTTC

J gene: TRBJ2-1
D gene: TRBD2
clone size: .
V gene: TRBV4-2
CDR3 protein: CASSRTRTSGTSYNEQFF
CDR3 DNA: TGTGCCAGCAGCCGAACCCGGACTAGCGGAACCTCCTACAATGAGCAGTTCTTC

J gene: TRBJ2-3
D gene: .
clone size: .
V gene: TRBV7-2
CDR3 protein: CASSVQGGGFSTDTQYF
CDR3 DNA: TGTGCCAGCAGCGTTCAAGGGGGGGGCTTTAGCACAGATACGCAGTATTTT

J gene: TRBJ1-1
D gene: .
clone size: .
V gene: TRBV30
CDR3 protein: CAWDAGGNTEAFF
CDR3 DNA: TGTGCCTGGGATGCCGGGGGAAACACTGAAGCTTTCTTT

J gene: TRBJ2-3
D gene: TRBD2
clone size: once
V gene: TRBV5-1
CDR3 protein: CASSLEGRDGTDTQYF
CDR3 DNA: TGCGCCAGCAGCTTGGAAGGGAGGGACGGAACAGATACGCAGTATTTT

J gene: TRBJ2-3
D gene: TRBD2
clone size: .
V gene: TRBV11-2
CDR3 protein: CASSFLTSEDTQYF
CDR3 DNA: TGTGCCAGCAGCTTTTTGACTAGCGAAGATACGCAGTATTTT

J gene: TRBJ2-5
D gene: .
clone size: .
V gene: TRBV5-1
CDR3 protein: CASSLGSAGPQETQYF
CDR3 DNA: TGCGCCAGCAGCTTGGGTTCCGCGGGACCCCAAGAGACCCAGTACTTC

J gene: TRBJ1-1
D gene: TRBD1
clone size: .
V gene: TRBV18
CDR3 protein: CASSQGQGTEAFF
CDR3 DNA: TGTGCCAGCTCACAAGGACAGGGAACTGAAGCTTTCTTT

J gene: TRBJ2-3
D gene: TRBD2
clone size: .
V gene: TRBV28
CDR3 protein: CASSLLAGQNGLF
CDR3 DNA: TGTGCCAGCAGCCTACTAGCGGGCCAAAACGGGCTCTTT

J gene: TRBJ1-2
D gene: TRBD1
clone size: .
V gene: TRBV5-8
CDR3 protein: CASTGGTASSSGYGYTF
CDR3 DNA: TGTGCCAGCACGGGTGGGACAGCCAGCTCCAGTGGCTATGGCTACACCTTC

J gene: TRBJ2-7
D gene: .
clone size: .
V gene: TRBV15
CDR3 protein: CATSIGISAAYEQYF
CDR3 DNA: TGTGCCACCAGCATCGGTATTAGCGCGGCCTACGAGCAGTACTTC

J gene: TRBJ2-1
D gene: TRBD1
clone size: .
V gene: TRBV11-2
CDR3 protein: CASNLSSTGSGTNEQFF
CDR3 DNA: TGTGCCAGCAACTTAAGCTCGACAGGGTCGGGTACGAATGAGCAGTTCTTC

J gene: TRBJ2-1
D gene: .
clone size: .
V gene: TRBV29-1
CDR3 protein: CSMTGNSNEQFF
CDR3 DNA: TGCAGCATGACAGGTAATAGCAATGAGCAGTTCTTC

J gene: TRBJ1-2
D gene: TRBD1
clone size: .
V gene: TRBV5-4
CDR3 protein: CASSLWDRDYGYTF
CDR3 DNA: TGTGCCAGCAGCTTATGGGACAGGGACTATGGCTACACCTTC

J gene: TRBJ1-1
D gene: .
clone size: once
V gene: TRBV6-5
CDR3 protein: CASSYRGVGIAEAFF
CDR3 DNA: TGTGCCAGCAGTTATCGGGGTGTGGGTATTGCTGAAGCTTTCTTT

J gene: TRBJ2-7
D gene: .
clone size: .
V gene: TRBV4-2
CDR3 protein: CASSQEEGLPTGEQYF
CDR3 DNA: TGTGCCAGCAGCCAAGAAGAGGGACTCCCAACGGGGGAGCAGTACTTC

J gene: TRBJ1-6
D gene: TRBD1
clone size: .
V gene: TRBV19
CDR3 protein: CASSTSGQGNSPLHF
CDR3 DNA: TGTGCCAGTAGTACCTCGGGACAGGGGAATTCACCCCTCCACTTT

J gene: TRBJ1-2
D gene: .
clone size: .
V gene: TRBV19
CDR3 protein: CASSIRGRDYGYTF
CDR3 DNA: TGTGCCAGTAGTATCAGGGGCAGGGACTATGGCTACACCTTC

J gene: TRBJ1-3
D gene: .
clone size: few
V gene: TRBV28
CDR3 protein: CASSLQGTFINTIYF
CDR3 DNA: TGTGCCAGCAGTTTACAGGGGACCTTTATAAACACCATATATTTT

J gene: TRBJ1-3
D gene: .
clone size: once
V gene: TRBV5-4
CDR3 protein: CASNAAGERGGNTIYF
CDR3 DNA: TGTGCCAGCAACGCCGCAGGGGAACGAGGCGGAAACACCATATATTTT

J gene: TRBJ2-1
D gene: TRBD2
clone size: .
V gene: TRBV18
CDR3 protein: CASSPSGTGGDEQFF
CDR3 DNA: TGTGCCAGCTCACCATCCGGGACTGGGGGGGATGAGCAGTTCTTC

J gene: TRBJ1-1
D gene: .
clone size: once
V gene: TRBV29-1
CDR3 protein: CSVVGQIEAFF
CDR3 DNA: TGCAGCGTTGTGGGGCAAATAGAAGCTTTCTTT

J gene: TRBJ2-3
D gene: .
clone size: .
V gene: TRBV28
CDR3 protein: CASSVTFGTDTQYF
CDR3 DNA: TGTGCCAGCAGTGTAACTTTCGGCACAGATACGCAGTATTTT

J gene: TRBJ2-1
D gene: TRBD2
clone size: .
V gene: TRBV5-4
CDR3 protein: CASSFKQGGRGPEQFF
CDR3 DNA: TGTGCCAGCAGCTTTAAGCAAGGCGGGAGAGGGCCTGAGCAGTTCTTC

J gene: TRBJ2-1
D gene: TRBD1
clone size: .
V gene: TRBV19
CDR3 protein: CASRWDSSYNEQFF
CDR3 DNA: TGTGCCAGTAGGTGGGACAGCTCCTACAATGAGCAGTTCTTC

J gene: TRBJ1-6
D gene: .
clone size: .
V gene: TRBV19
CDR3 protein: CASSIEGAFGSPLHF
CDR3 DNA: TGTGCCAGTAGTATAGAGGGCGCGTTCGGTTCACCCCTCCACTTT

J gene: TRBJ1-5
D gene: .
clone size: .
V gene: TRBV7-2
CDR3 protein: CASSSPGSGNQPQHF
CDR3 DNA: TGTGCCAGCAGCTCGCCCGGGTCTGGCAATCAGCCCCAGCATTTT

J gene: TRBJ1-1
D gene: .
clone size: .
V gene: TRBV7-3
CDR3 protein: CASSSTGLSTEAFF
CDR3 DNA: TGTGCCAGCAGCAGTACAGGGTTGAGCACTGAAGCTTTCTTT

J gene: TRBJ2-7
D gene: TRBD1
clone size: .
V gene: TRBV7-6
CDR3 protein: CASSPRQGYYEQYF
CDR3 DNA: TGTGCCAGCAGCCCAAGACAGGGATACTACGAGCAGTACTTC

J gene: TRBJ1-5
D gene: TRBD1
clone size: .
V gene: TRBV9
CDR3 protein: CASSRDSTQPQHF
CDR3 DNA: TGTGCCAGCAGCCGGGACAGCACCCAGCCCCAGCATTTT

J gene: TRBJ1-1
D gene: .
clone size: .
V gene: TRBV30
CDR3 protein: CAWSNRAAGEAFF
CDR3 DNA: TGTGCCTGGAGTAACAGGGCCGCCGGTGAAGCTTTCTTT

J gene: TRBJ1-1
D gene: .
clone size: .
V gene: TRBV6-5
CDR3 protein: CASSYGVLGDTEAFF
CDR3 DNA: TGTGCCAGCAGTTACGGGGTCCTCGGGGACACTGAAGCTTTCTTT

J gene: TRBJ2-7
D gene: TRBD2
clone size: few
V gene: TRBV5-6
CDR3 protein: CASSLREAPYEQYF
CDR3 DNA: TGTGCCAGCAGCTTGCGGGAGGCCCCCTACGAGCAGTACTTC